Presented here are 7 T cell receptor beta chains from one specimen sequenced in a study of T cells after yellow fever vaccination. TCRdb ran MiXCR on the 5' RACE reads and lists one entry per CDR3 protein. This table has 320,000 or so distinct CDR3 sequences, 8.1% appearing once. Sequences were derived from PBMCs, sampled 35 to 50 days after the first yellow fever vaccination. All receptors derive from a man aged 18-30 years who received the YFV17D yellow fever vaccine.

This clonotype has more than one count but fewer than ten. The V and J genes are TRBV6-2 or TRBV6-3 and TRBJ2-1; 9 bases line up with TRBD2. The CDR3 consists of 16 residues. Germline lookup yields CDR1 MNHEY and CDR2 SVGEGT. The junction had 9 bases not matched to a gene; V was cut back by 4 bases and J by 5 bases. The CDR3 reads CASSSHSLAGDNEQFF. CDR3 nucleotides: TGTGCCAGCAGTTCTCACTCGTTAGCGGGGGACAATGAGCAGTTCTTC.

This chain uses TRBV5-1 with TRBJ2-5; 9 positions agree with TRBD2. Germline V lookup: CDR1 SGHRS, CDR2 YFSETQ. The J segment lost 2 bases and the V segment lost 4 bases, leaving 9 bases of the junction unmatched. The CDR3 runs to 16 residues. DNA of the CDR3: TGCGCCAGCAGCCTGGACCCTAGCGGGGCTCAAGAGACCCAGTACTTC. It translates to CASSLDPSGAQETQYF.

This clonotype occurred a few times. The rearrangement joins TRBV19 to TRBJ2-1; 16 bases align to TRBD2. Germline CDR1 reads LNHDA; CDR2 reads SQIVND (reference sequence). This CDR3 region has 13 residues. The ends lost 11 bases at V and 6 bases at J; junction bases unmatched: 1. For the CDR3, the DNA is TGTGCCGGGACTAGCGGGGGGGCCAATGAGCAGTTCTTC. Protein product: CAGTSGGANEQFF.

This clonotype has only a few counts. The rearrangement links TRBV20-1 to TRBJ2-3, with D perhaps TRBD1 (5 bases). V lost 1 base, J lost 6 bases, and 17 bases lay in between. Per the germline V gene, CDR1 is DFQATT and CDR2 is SNEGSKA (reference sequence). The CDR3 is made up of 15 amino acids. The CDR3 spells CSARVSAQPGDTQYF. In DNA form, the CDR3 reads TGCAGTGCTAGAGTTTCGGCGCAGCCAGGGGATACGCAGTATTTT.

There are a few counts of this clonotype. At one end, the junction sequence differs from germline, possibly due to a read error. This chain uses TRBV28 with TRBJ1-1; D is unclear. CDR1 and CDR2 (germline): MDHEN, SYDVKM. CDR3 length: 13 residues. In DNA form, the CDR3 reads TGTGCCAGCATTTTACTGTCCCACACTGAAGCTTTCTTT. Protein: CASILLSHTEAFF. Combining the CDR3 with reference TRBV28 and TRBJ1-1 gives the whole variable domain DVKVTQSSRYLVKRTGEKVFLECVQDMDHENMFWYRQDPGLGLRLIYFSYDVKMKEKGDIPEGYSVSREKKERFSLILESASTNQTSMYLCASILLSHTEAFFGQGTRLTVV.

The chain is built from TRBV7-9 and TRBJ1-5, with a tentative D call TRBD1 (6 bases). V was trimmed by 4 bases and J by 5 bases, leaving 21 bases between them. This CDR3 spans 17 amino acids. The germline V gene has CDR1 SEHNR and CDR2 FQNEAQ (reference sequence). The CDR3 spells CASSSPSVGGEDQPQHF. As DNA, the CDR3 is TGTGCCAGCAGCTCCCCGTCGGTAGGGGGAGAAGATCAGCCCCAGCATTTT.

The chain is built from TRBV4-1 and TRBJ2-7; the match to TRBD2 covers 8 bases. The CDR3 spans 14 residues. V lost 4 bases to trimming and J lost 6 bases; unmatched junction nucleotides: 8. Germline lookup yields CDR1 MGHRA and CDR2 YSYEKL. The CDR3 sequence is CASSRPGLGSEQYF. In nucleotides, the CDR3 is TGCGCCAGCAGCCGACCGGGACTAGGATCCGAGCAGTACTTC.